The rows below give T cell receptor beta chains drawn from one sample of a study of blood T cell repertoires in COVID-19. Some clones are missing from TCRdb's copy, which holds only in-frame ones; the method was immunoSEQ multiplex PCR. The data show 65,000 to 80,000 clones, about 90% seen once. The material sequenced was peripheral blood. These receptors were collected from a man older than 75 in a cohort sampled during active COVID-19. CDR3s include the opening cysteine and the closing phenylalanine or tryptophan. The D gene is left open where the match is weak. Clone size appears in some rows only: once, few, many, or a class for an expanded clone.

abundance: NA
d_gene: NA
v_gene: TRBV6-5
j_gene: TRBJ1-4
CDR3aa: CASRNAGAANEKLFF
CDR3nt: TGTGCCAGCAGGAACGCGGGGGCGGCTAATGAAAAACTGTTTTTT

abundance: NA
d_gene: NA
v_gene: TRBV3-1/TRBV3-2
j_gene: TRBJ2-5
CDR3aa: CASSQPRETQYF
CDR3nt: TGTGCCAGCAGCCAACCCCGAGAGACCCAGTACTTC

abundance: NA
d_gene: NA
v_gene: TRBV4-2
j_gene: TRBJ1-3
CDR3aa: CASSQGESGNTIYF
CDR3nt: TGTGCCAGCAGCCAAGGGGAGAGTGGAAACACCATATATTTT

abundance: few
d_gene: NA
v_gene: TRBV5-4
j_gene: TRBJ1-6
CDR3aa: CASSRVGRGNSPLHF
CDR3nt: TGTGCCAGCAGCAGGGTTGGACGGGGGAATTCACCCCTCCACTTT

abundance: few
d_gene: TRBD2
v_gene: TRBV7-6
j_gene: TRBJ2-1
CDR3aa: CASTKASGVSSYNEQFF
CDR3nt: TGTGCCAGCACGAAGGCTAGCGGGGTGAGCTCCTACAATGAGCAGTTCTTC

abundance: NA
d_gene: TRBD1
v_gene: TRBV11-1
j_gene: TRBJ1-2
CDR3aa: CASSLARTGGIYGYTF
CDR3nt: TGTGCCAGCAGCTTAGCGCGGACAGGGGGCATCTATGGCTACACCTTC

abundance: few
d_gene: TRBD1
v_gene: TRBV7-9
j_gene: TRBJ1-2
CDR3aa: CASSVALQGALGYGYTF
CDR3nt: TGTGCCAGCAGCGTAGCCTTACAGGGGGCCTTGGGCTATGGCTACACCTTC

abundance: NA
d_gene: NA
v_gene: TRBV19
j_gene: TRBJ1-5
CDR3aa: CASTGTLSSNQPQHF
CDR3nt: TGTGCCAGTACCGGGACATTATCTAGCAATCAGCCCCAGCATTTT

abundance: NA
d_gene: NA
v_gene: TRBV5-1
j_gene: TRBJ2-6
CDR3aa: CASSPVPSGANVLTF
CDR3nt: TGCGCCAGCAGCCCTGTTCCGTCTGGGGCCAACGTCCTGACTTTC

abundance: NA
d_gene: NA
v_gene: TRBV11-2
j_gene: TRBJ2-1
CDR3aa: CASSPHVAVSYNEQFF
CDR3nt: TGTGCCAGCAGCCCCCATGTGGCGGTCTCCTACAATGAGCAGTTCTTC

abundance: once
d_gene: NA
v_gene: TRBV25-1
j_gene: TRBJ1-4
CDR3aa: CASSESRGGFEGKLFF
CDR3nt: TGTGCCAGCAGTGAATCTCGGGGAGGATTTGAAGGAAAACTGTTTTTT

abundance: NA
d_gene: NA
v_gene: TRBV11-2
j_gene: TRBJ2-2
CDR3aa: CASSFEGGELFF
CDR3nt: TGTGCCAGCAGCTTTGAGGGCGGGGAGCTGTTTTTT

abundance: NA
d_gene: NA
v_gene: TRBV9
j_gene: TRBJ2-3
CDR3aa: CASSVGVTGTDTQYF
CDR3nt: TGTGCCAGCAGCGTAGGAGTCACGGGCACAGATACGCAGTATTTT

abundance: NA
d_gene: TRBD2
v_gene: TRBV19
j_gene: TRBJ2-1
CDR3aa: CASSIVGTSVGNEQFF
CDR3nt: TGTGCCAGTAGTATAGTTGGGACTAGCGTCGGCAATGAGCAGTTCTTC

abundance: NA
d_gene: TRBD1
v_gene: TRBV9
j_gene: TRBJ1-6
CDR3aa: CASSVSGTGNSPLHF
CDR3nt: TGTGCCAGCAGCGTAAGCGGGACAGGCAATTCACCCCTCCACTTT

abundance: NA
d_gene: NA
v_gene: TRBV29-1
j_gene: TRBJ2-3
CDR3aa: CSVALRGSDTQYF
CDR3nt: TGCAGCGTTGCATTAAGGGGGTCAGATACGCAGTATTTT

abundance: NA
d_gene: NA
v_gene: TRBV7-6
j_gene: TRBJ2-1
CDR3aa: CASSFSLAGASSYNEQFF
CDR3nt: TGTGCCAGCAGCTTTTCTTTGGCGGGGGCCAGCTCCTACAATGAGCAGTTCTTC

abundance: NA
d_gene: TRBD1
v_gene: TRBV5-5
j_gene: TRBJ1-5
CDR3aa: CASGLGQAGNQPQHF
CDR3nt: TGTGCCAGCGGACTGGGACAGGCCGGCAATCAGCCCCAGCATTTT

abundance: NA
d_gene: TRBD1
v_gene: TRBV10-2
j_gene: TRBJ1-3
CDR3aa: CASSPGRGNGNTIYF
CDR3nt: TGCGCCAGCAGTCCGGGCAGGGGGAACGGAAACACCATATATTTT

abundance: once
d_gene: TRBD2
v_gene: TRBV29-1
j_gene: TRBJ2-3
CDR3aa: CSVLAGGPADTQYF
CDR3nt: TGCAGCGTTCTAGCGGGGGGGCCCGCAGATACGCAGTATTTT

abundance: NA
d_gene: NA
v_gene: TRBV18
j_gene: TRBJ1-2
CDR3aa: CASSSSIDNYGYTF
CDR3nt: TGTGCCAGCTCAAGTAGCATAGATAACTATGGCTACACCTTC

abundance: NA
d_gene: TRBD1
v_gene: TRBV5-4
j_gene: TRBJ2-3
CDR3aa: CASSSEGTGGDTQYF
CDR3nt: TGTGCCAGCAGCTCGGAAGGGACAGGGGGAGATACGCAGTATTTT

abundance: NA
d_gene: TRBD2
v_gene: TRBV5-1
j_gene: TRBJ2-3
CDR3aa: CASSSTSGGVGTDTQYF
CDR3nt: TGCGCCAGCAGCTCGACTAGCGGGGGTGTCGGCACAGATACGCAGTATTTT

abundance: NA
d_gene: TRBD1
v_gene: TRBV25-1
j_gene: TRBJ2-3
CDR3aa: CASSDHRGFTDTQYF
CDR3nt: TGTGCCAGCAGTGACCACAGGGGGTTCACAGATACGCAGTATTTT

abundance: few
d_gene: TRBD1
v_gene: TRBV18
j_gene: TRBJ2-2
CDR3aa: CASSAGTANTGELFF
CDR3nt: TGTGCCAGCTCGGCCGGGACAGCGAACACCGGGGAGCTGTTTTTT

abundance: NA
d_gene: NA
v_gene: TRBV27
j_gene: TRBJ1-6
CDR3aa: CASTYGFNSPLHF
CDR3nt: TGTGCCAGCACCTACGGGTTTAATTCACCCCTCCACTTT

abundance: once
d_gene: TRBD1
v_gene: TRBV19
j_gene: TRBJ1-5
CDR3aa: CASSILQDRANQHF
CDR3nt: TGTGCCAGTAGTATCTTACAGGACAGGGCAAACCAGCATTTT

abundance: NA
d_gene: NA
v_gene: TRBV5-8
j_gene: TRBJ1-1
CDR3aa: CASSYRSTEAFF
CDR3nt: TGTGCCAGCAGCTACAGGTCCACTGAAGCTTTCTTT